The rows below give T cell receptor beta chains drawn from one sample of a study of T cells in Graves' hyperthyroidism and ophthalmopathy. MiXCR, run by TCRdb on the multiplex PCR reads, gives a single entry per CDR3 protein. The data show fewer than 650,000 distinct CDR3 sequences, approximately 49% seen once. Material for sequencing was peripheral blood or thyroid tissue (not recorded which). These TCRs come from an adult woman with Graves' disease, either hyperthyroidism or ophthalmopathy (not recorded which). Both conserved end residues are part of each CDR3. Fields, in order: CDR3 length, V gene, D gene, J gene, clone size, CDR3 protein, CDR3 DNA. D genes are given only for firm matches. Size is stated for part of the rows, as once, few or many counts, or as a class when the clone is expanded.

14	TRBV9	TRBD1	TRBJ2-2	many	CAISGQYLTGELFF	TGTGCCATCTCGGGACAGTATCTGACCGGGGAGCTGTTTTTT
15	TRBV7-9	-	TRBJ1-6	-	CASSLQGFESSPLHF	TGTGCCAGCAGCTTACAAGGGTTCGAAAGTTCACCCCTCCACTTT
14	TRBV5-1	-	TRBJ2-5	-	CASRDPVGRETQYF	TGCGCCAGCAGGGATCCCGTGGGAAGAGAGACCCAGTACTTC
15	TRBV5-1	TRBD1	TRBJ1-5	-	CASSTQQGNNQPQHF	TGCGCCAGCAGCACTCAACAGGGGAACAATCAGCCCCAGCATTTT
14	TRBV18	-	TRBJ1-5	-	CASSPAQNNQPQHF	TGTGCCAGCTCACCCGCACAGAACAATCAGCCCCAGCATTTT
14	TRBV6-1	-	TRBJ2-2	few	CASSYYANTGELFF	TGTGCCAGCAGTTATTACGCGAACACCGGGGAGCTGTTTTTT
12	TRBV12-3/TRBV12-4	-	TRBJ2-5	many	CASTRLGETQYF	TGTGCCAGCACCCGACTCGGGGAGACCCAGTACTTC
15	TRBV11-2	-	TRBJ2-7	-	CASSRRAPRQGEQYF	TGTGCCAGCAGCCGTCGGGCGCCTCGCCAGGGAGAGCAGTACTTC
13	TRBV10-3	-	TRBJ1-6	-	CAISEEGNSPLHF	TGTGCCATCAGTGAGGAGGGGAATTCACCCCTCCACTTT
14	TRBV20-1	-	TRBJ2-5	-	CSAISEGEMQTQYF	TGCAGTGCGATCTCCGAGGGGGAAATGCAGACCCAGTACTTC
15	TRBV2	-	TRBJ1-5	-	CASSEEGPSIQPQHF	TGTGCCAGCAGTGAGGAAGGTCCCTCGATTCAGCCCCAGCATTTT
13	TRBV29-1	-	TRBJ1-1	-	CSVEEPGGTEAFF	TGCAGCGTTGAAGAACCTGGTGGCACTGAAGCTTTCTTT
14	TRBV7-3	-	TRBJ1-1	once	CASSALGGKAEAFF	TGTGCCAGCAGCGCCCTGGGGGGCAAAGCTGAAGCTTTCTTT
15	TRBV9	-	TRBJ2-3	-	CASSVATGSGDTQYF	TGTGCCAGCAGCGTAGCAACAGGGTCGGGAGATACGCAGTATTTT
14	TRBV7-9	TRBD1	TRBJ1-4	-	CASSRGQGGEKLFF	TGTGCCAGCAGCCGGGGACAGGGGGGCGAAAAACTGTTTTTT
16	TRBV20-1	TRBD1	TRBJ1-2	-	CSAPTGGSSGDDGYTF	TGCAGTGCTCCGACAGGGGGAAGCTCCGGGGACGATGGCTACACCTTC
15	TRBV19	-	TRBJ2-5	once	CASSVTGRGAETQYF	TGTGCCAGTAGTGTCACAGGGAGGGGCGCAGAGACCCAGTACTTC
16	TRBV5-1	-	TRBJ1-1	many	CASSLEAGAMNTEAFF	TGCGCCAGCAGCTTGGAGGCCGGCGCCATGAACACTGAAGCTTTCTTT
15	TRBV29-1	-	TRBJ2-5	-	CSVEDLISPLQTQYF	TGCAGCGTTGAAGATCTAATAAGTCCCCTTCAGACCCAGTACTTC
16	TRBV2	TRBD1	TRBJ1-1	-	CASSEAGTGLNTEAFF	TGTGCCAGCAGTGAAGCGGGGACAGGGCTGAACACTGAAGCTTTCTTT
13	TRBV7-8	-	TRBJ1-1	-	CASSFPVNTEAFF	TGTGCCAGCAGCTTCCCGGTGAACACTGAAGCTTTCTTT
18	TRBV18	-	TRBJ1-2	-	CASSPLGGLQPTNYGYTF	TGTGCCAGCTCACCCCTGGGCGGGCTTCAACCGACTAACTATGGCTACACCTTC